The entry below gives a single T cell receptor beta chain sequence along with its context. TCRdb's copy holds only in-frame clones and misses some; the assay was immunoSEQ multiplex PCR. This table holds around 150,000 clones, almost 85% found once. The sample belongs to a study of T cell responses to AZD1222 COVID-19 vaccine. Germline CDR1 reads LGHDT; CDR2 reads YNNKEL (reference sequence). V lost 3 bases, J lost 2 bases, and 5 bases lay in between. This CDR3 is built from 12 residues. The sequenced sample was peripheral blood, obtained 28 days after the second dose of the MenACWY control vaccine. The receptor comes from an adult who received the MenACWY meningococcal vaccine as a control. The rearrangement uses TRBV3-1 (or the pseudogene TRBV3-2) and TRBJ2-7; no clear D gene. The DNA for the CDR3 is TGTGCCAGCAGCCACGATACCTACGAGCAGTACTTC. This encodes CASSHDTYEQYF.